This T cell receptor beta chain is drawn from a study of response to subunit inactivated influenza vaccine. Study-wide points: After each seasonal influenza vaccination, few new T cells are recruited, the authors suggested.

The CDR3 length is 13 residues. V was cut by 10 bases and J by 0 bases, with 12 bases left in between. Per the germline V gene, CDR1 is ENHRY and CDR2 is SYGVKD. MiXCR, applied by TCRdb to the RT-PCR reads, yields one record per CDR3 protein. The sample lists 500,000 or so distinct CDR3 sequences, about 17% seen once, with approximately 3% in the top ten. As to this clonotype: Antigen unknown.

The clonotype comes from a man aged 45 to 75 who received an inactivated influenza vaccine. The specimen comprised CD4+ T cells sorted from PBMCs, sampled roughly 24 months after vaccination. V and J are TRBV10-3 and TRBJ1-1, with D possibly TRBD1 on 5 matching bases. CDR3 protein: CASKTAMNTEAFF. The CDR3 DNA reads as TGTGCCAGCAAGACAGCTATGAACACTGAAGCTTTCTTT.